One sample yielded the 28 T cell receptor beta chains listed below, sequenced in a study of identical twins. Using its own MiXCR run on the 5' RACE reads, TCRdb lists one record per CDR3 protein. Among roughly 350,000 distinct CDR3 sequences listed, about 10% were seen once. Specimen: naive T cells sorted from blood. Source of these receptors: a woman aged 45-59 years in good health.

Only a few counts were recorded for this clonotype. The rearrangement joins TRBV5-5 to TRBJ2-1, with 8 positions matching TRBD2. The CDR3 runs to 19 residues. Germline trimming cut 3 bases from V and 0 bases from J; bases unmatched to any gene: 14. Germline CDR1 is SGHKS and CDR2 is YYEKEE (reference sequence). In DNA form, the CDR3 reads TGTGCCAGCAGCTACGGCCACAAGGTAGCGGGGAGCTCCTACAATGAGCAGTTCTTC. Translating it yields CASSYGHKVAGSSYNEQFF.

This clonotype appeared a few times. The V call is TRBV5-1, the J call TRBJ2-3; TRBD1 might be the D (6 bases). The germline gives CDR1 SGHRS, CDR2 YFSETQ. CDR3 length: 14 residues. V was clipped by 4 bases and J by 2 bases, with 11 bases between them. The CDR3 sequence is CASSLRDNTDTQYF. Here the CDR3 DNA reads TGCGCCAGCAGCCTAAGGGACAACACAGATACGCAGTATTTT. Looking up the rest from reference TRBV5-1 and TRBJ2-3 gives the full variable domain: KAGVTQTPRYLIKTRGQQVTLSCSPISGHRSVSWYQQTPGQGLQFLFEYFSETQRNKGNFPGRFSGRQFSNSRSEMNVSTLELGDSALYLCASSLRDNTDTQYFGPGTRLTVL.

The chain is built from TRBV2 and TRBJ2-3; 10 positions match TRBD2. V shed 5 bases and J 2 bases; nucleotides not matched to a gene: 10. The CDR3 extends over 17 amino acids. The germline CDR1 and CDR2 sequences are SNHLY and FYNNEI. The chain's CDR3 is CASSTEVLAGITDTQYF. The CDR3 DNA reads TGTGCCAGCAGTACCGAAGTACTAGCGGGGATCACAGATACGCAGTATTTT.

This clonotype was found a few times. This chain links TRBV20-1 with TRBJ2-3; D gene ambiguous. V was clipped by 6 bases and J by 2 bases, with 18 bases between them. Germline CDR1 and CDR2: DFQATT and SNEGSKA (reference sequence). The length of the CDR3 is 15 residues. The CDR3 region has the DNA TGCAGTGCCCCACCATCCGGGTCATACACAGATACGCAGTATTTT. Its translation is CSAPPSGSYTDTQYF.

The rearrangement links TRBV12-3 or TRBV12-4 to TRBJ2-1; TRBD2 is a possible D gene (5 bases). Trimming took off 3 bases at V and 0 bases at J, with 12 bases between the two ends. CDR3 length equals 16 residues. The CDR3 sequence: CASSFSAGSSYNEQFF. The CDR3, as DNA: TGTGCCAGCAGTTTTTCGGCGGGTAGCTCCTACAATGAGCAGTTCTTC.

The chain has TRBV9 and TRBJ2-1; 10 bases line up with TRBD2. CDR3 length: 15 residues. Germline trimming cut 6 bases from V and 5 bases from J; bases unmatched to any gene: 8. Germline values: CDR1 SGDLS, CDR2 YYNGEE. The CDR3 sequence: CASTLTSGTNNEQFF. Here the CDR3 DNA reads TGTGCCAGCACCCTTACTAGCGGGACAAACAATGAGCAGTTCTTC. Together with reference TRBV9 and TRBJ2-1, the CDR3 gives the full variable domain: DSGVTQTPKHLITATGQRVTLRCSPRSGDLSVYWYQQSLDQGLQFLIQYYNGEERAKGNILERFSAQQFPDLHSELNLSSLELGDSALYFCASTLTSGTNNEQFFGPGTRLTVL.

This clonotype was seen a few times. The chain carries TRBV14 and TRBJ2-7; the D call may be TRBD1 or TRBD2 (5 bases each). Germline CDR1 SGHDN, CDR2 FVKESK. V dropped 4 bases and J dropped 2 bases, with 18 bases sitting between them. The CDR3 spans 16 residues. The CDR3 DNA sequence: TGTGCCAGCAGCCGAGATGGGGGATACGAGACCTACGAGCAGTACTTC. Translated, it gives CASSRDGGYETYEQYF.

This clonotype was picked up many times. This rearrangement joins TRBV6-5 to TRBJ2-3; possibly TRBD2 for D (6 bases). V was cut by 6 bases and J by 2 bases, with 12 bases left in between. The CDR3 contains 14 residues. Germline CDR1 reads MNHEY; CDR2 reads SVGAGI. The CDR3: CASSPRLDTDTQYF. In DNA, the CDR3 is TGTGCCAGCAGCCCGAGACTAGACACAGATACGCAGTATTTT.

This clonotype was detected many times. The rearrangement uses TRBV4-1 and TRBJ2-2, with TRBD2 matching 11 bases. Germline V gives CDR1 MGHRA, CDR2 YSYEKL. This CDR3 has 17 amino acids. V was clipped by 3 bases and J by 1 base; unmatched bases: 4. The CDR3 spells CASSQDGLAGNTGELFF. CDR3 coding DNA: TGCGCCAGCAGCCAGGACGGACTAGCGGGGAACACCGGGGAGCTGTTTTTT.

Many counts were recorded for this clonotype. The chain is built from TRBV29-1 and TRBJ1-1, with D possibly being TRBD1 (5 bases). Germline values: CDR1 SQVTM, CDR2 ANQGSEA. V was shortened by 3 bases and J by 11 bases, with 10 bases between the two germline ends. The CDR3 runs to 10 residues. The CDR3 protein is CSVEKGTAFF. CDR3 nucleotides: TGCAGCGTTGAGAAGGGGACCGCTTTCTTT.

This clonotype was found a few times. V gene TRBV12-3 or TRBV12-4 combines with J gene TRBJ2-3; 9 bases map to TRBD2. The junction had 7 bases not matched to a gene; V was cut back by 5 bases and J by 1 base. The CDR3 spans 16 residues. The CDR3: CASSPVAGARTDTQYF. CDR3 sequence (DNA): TGTGCCAGCAGTCCCGTAGCGGGAGCCCGCACAGATACGCAGTATTTT.

This chain joins TRBV25-1 and TRBJ2-5; D remains unclear. V lost 7 bases and J lost 5, with 14 bases in between. The CDR3 sequence is 13 residues long. Germline V CDR1 and CDR2: MGHDK, SYGVNS. The CDR3 bases are TGTGCCAGCACTCGGTTTTTTTTGGAGACCCAGTACTTC. Protein: CASTRFFLETQYF.

The sample holds a few counts of this clonotype. Written as DNA, the CDR3 is TGTGCCAGCTCTGGGGGCTCTCGGACAGGGGGTATGAGCAATCAGCCCCAGCATTTT. Protein: CASSGGSRTGGMSNQPQHF. The chain combines TRBV6-1 with TRBJ1-5; 10 bases line up with TRBD1. Germline V gene lookup returns CDR1 MNHNS and CDR2 SASEGT. The CDR3 has 19 residues. After removal of 8 bases from V and 1 base from J, the junction contained 17 bases not matched to a gene.

Ten or more counts support this clonotype. This chain links TRBV3-1 with TRBJ2-5; D call uncertain. The CDR3 loop spans 13 amino acids. Germline V gene data show CDR1 as LGHDT and CDR2 as YNNKEL (reference sequence). The ends were cut back, 1 base at V and 2 bases at J, with 5 bases in the middle. Written as DNA, the CDR3 is TGTGCCAGCAGCCAAGGGGTACAAGAGACCCAGTACTTC. It codes for CASSQGVQETQYF.

This clonotype was seen more than once but under ten times. This sequence joins TRBV28 and TRBJ2-2, with 13 positions matching TRBD2. The germline V gene encodes CDR1 MDHEN and CDR2 SYDVKM. J was trimmed by 6 bases and V by 6 bases; bases with no gene match: 7. This CDR3 is built from 16 residues. The CDR3: CASSTSGRAVAGELFF. The CDR3 DNA is TGTGCCAGCAGCACTAGCGGGAGGGCCGTGGCCGGGGAGCTGTTTTTT.

The genes are TRBV19 and TRBJ2-1; TRBD2 aligns across 14 bases. V shed 6 bases and J 7 bases; nucleotides not matched to a gene: 8. CDR3 length: 16 amino acids. Germline lookup yields CDR1 LNHDA and CDR2 SQIVND (reference sequence). The chain's CDR3 is CASSSSGLAGENEQFF. The CDR3 DNA reads TGTGCCAGTAGCTCCTCGGGACTAGCGGGGGAGAATGAGCAGTTCTTC.

A word on this clonotype: The missing conserved phenylalanine or tryptophan at the end of this CDR3 makes a read error likely. V is TRBV24-1 and J is TRBJ2-1; 9 nucleotides line up with TRBD2. The CDR3 sequence is 17 residues long. Losses at the gene ends were 4 bases for V and 3 bases for J; bases not matched to a gene: 9. Germline V gene data show CDR1 as KGHDR and CDR2 as SFDVKD. Here the CDR3 reads CATSDPSNSGSYNEQFV. The CDR3 coding sequence is TGTGCCACCAGTGACCCCTCCAATAGCGGGAGCTACAATGAGCAGTTCGTC.

The rearrangement uses TRBV20-1 and TRBJ2-7, with D hard to call. V gave up 0 bases and J gave up 2 bases, with 11 bases separating them. The CDR3 extends over 14 amino acids. CDR1 is DFQATT, CDR2 SNEGSKA, per germline (reference sequence). The CDR3 spells CSARDTKTTYEQYF. In nucleotides, the CDR3 is TGCAGTGCTAGAGATACGAAAACCACCTACGAGCAGTACTTC.

The chain combines TRBV24-1 with TRBJ2-1; no firm D call. The CDR3 contains 11 residues. Per the germline V gene, CDR1 is KGHDR and CDR2 is SFDVKD. V was shortened by 2 bases and J by 10 bases, with 5 bases between the two germline ends. CDR3 residues: CATSDSVEQFF. The CDR3 region has the DNA TGTGCCACCAGTGATTCCGTGGAGCAGTTCTTC.

This clonotype has more than one count but fewer than ten. The rearrangement uses TRBV13 and TRBJ1-1; D uncertain. V was trimmed by 7 bases and J by 2 bases, leaving 17 bases between them. Germline V gives CDR1 PRHDT, CDR2 FYEKMQ (reference sequence). The CDR3 is 15 residues long. The CDR3 DNA reads as TGTGCCAGCACCTCCCCTGGGAACCCCAACACTGAAGCTTTCTTT. It codes for CASTSPGNPNTEAFF.

This rearrangement joins TRBV5-1 to TRBJ2-7; D not certain. The CDR3 contains 15 residues. V dropped 1 base and J dropped 0 bases, with 11 bases sitting between them. Germline V gene lookup returns CDR1 SGHRS and CDR2 YFSETQ. CDR3: CASSLWAGSSYEQYF. The DNA of the CDR3 is TGCGCCAGCAGCTTGTGGGCAGGCAGCTCCTACGAGCAGTACTTC.

The sample holds a few counts of this clonotype. The J gene is TRBJ1-4, the V gene TRBV25-1; D unclear. The V gene lost 4 bases and the J gene lost 10 bases, with 16 bases spanning the gap. Per the germline V gene, CDR1 is MGHDK and CDR2 is SYGVNS. This CDR3 contains 14 residues. The CDR3 sequence is CASSVPGSPGKLFF. The CDR3 coding sequence is TGTGCCAGCAGTGTCCCCGGGTCTCCCGGAAAACTGTTTTTT.

This clonotype occurred a few times. This chain uses TRBV24-1 with TRBJ2-2; tentatively, D is TRBD2 (6 bases). The CDR3 is 15 amino acids. Germline V lookup: CDR1 KGHDR, CDR2 SFDVKD. V lost 2 bases, J lost 16 bases, and 22 bases lay in between. The CDR3 region is CATSDYPGLQEGQFF. The CDR3, as DNA: TGTGCCACCAGTGATTATCCGGGACTCCAGGAGGGGCAGTTTTTT.

This clonotype turned up a few times. The genes are TRBV7-2 and TRBJ2-5; 8 nucleotides align to TRBD1. In germline, CDR1 is SGHTA, CDR2 FQGNSA. The CDR3 has 14 residues. V was clipped by 5 bases and J by 2 bases; unmatched bases: 4. In DNA, the CDR3 is TGTGCCAGCAGCCGGGACAGGAGACAAGAGACCCAGTACTTC. Encoded protein: CASSRDRRQETQYF.

The V call is TRBV11-3, the J call TRBJ2-1; TRBD1 aligns across 8 bases. With 5 bases clipped from V and 12 bases from J, the junction kept 6 bases outside the gene matches. The CDR3 length is 12 residues. The V gene's germline CDR1 is SGHNT and CDR2 YENEEA. The CDR3 sequence: CASSPRTGMQFF. CDR3 in DNA: TGTGCCAGCAGCCCCCGGACAGGGATGCAGTTCTTC.

This clonotype showed up many times. The chain is built from TRBV29-1 and TRBJ2-1; D gene unclear. Between the trimmed V and J ends, which lost 5 bases and 6 bases, there was a span of 8 bases. The V gene's germline CDR1 is SQVTM and CDR2 ANQGSEA. The CDR3 has 11 residues. The chain's CDR3 is CSVQPGNEQFF. The DNA of the CDR3 is TGCAGCGTTCAGCCTGGCAATGAGCAGTTCTTC.

The chain recombines TRBV7-9 with TRBJ2-5; D remains unclear. Deletions cut 4 bases from V and 0 bases from J, with 12 bases between. Germline V CDR1 and CDR2: SEHNR, FQNEAQ (reference sequence). CDR3 length: 15 residues. The CDR3 is CASSSLSRNQETQYF. The CDR3 nucleotides are TGTGCCAGCAGCTCACTGTCTAGGAACCAAGAGACCCAGTACTTC. Together with reference TRBV7-9 and TRBJ2-5, the CDR3 gives the full variable domain: DTGVSQNPRHKITKRGQNVTFRCDPISEHNRLYWYRQTLGQGPEFLTYFQNEAQLEKSRLLSDRFSAERPKGSFSTLEIQRTEQGDSAMYLCASSSLSRNQETQYFGPGTRLLVL.

The chain links TRBV15 to TRBJ2-1; D may be TRBD2 (6 bases). V was cut by 6 bases and J by 1 base, with 13 bases left in between. This CDR3 spans 15 amino acids. Germline-derived CDR1 and CDR2 are LNHNV and YYDKDF (reference sequence). The CDR3 sequence: CATRAGRGSYNEQFF. For the CDR3, the DNA is TGTGCCACCAGAGCCGGGAGAGGTTCCTACAATGAGCAGTTCTTC.